This entry concerns a single T cell receptor beta chain. The data stem from a study of technical replicates of blood from a handful of donors. The repertoire was sequenced with immunoSEQ multiplex PCR; TCRdb's copy has only in-frame clones and lacks some. This table holds about 68,000 clones, 95% to 98% found once. The CDR3 contains 11 residues. CDR1 and CDR2 from the germline V gene are MNHEY and SVGAGI. The J segment lost 11 bases and the V segment lost 5 bases, leaving 3 bases of the junction unmatched. The J gene is TRBJ1-1, the V gene TRBV6-5; 9 bases agree with TRBD1. The receptor was derived from a human donor in good health. The sequencing sample was made of T cells isolated from PBMCs. CDR3 protein: CASSRDRVAFF. CDR3 bases: TGTGCCAGCAGTCGGGACAGGGTCGCTTTCTTT.